The 3 T cell receptor beta chains presented below share a single source sample, sequenced in a study of CD8+CD57+ T cells in acquired aplastic anemia. The TCR beta profiling, which covered VDJ combination and CDR3 sequence, was carried out using genomic DNA as the template. MiXCR was run by TCRdb on the reads, yielding one entry per CDR3 protein. The repertoire includes around 430,000 distinct CDR3 sequences, roughly 34% of them detected once, and 0.8% to 0.85% sits in the top ten. Sequencing involved patients with CD8+CD57+ cell expansion previously shown by flow cytometry. Sequencing was performed on sorted CD4+, CD8+, or CD8+CD57+ T cells (not recorded which) from PBMCs. The receptors derive from a human donor with aplastic anemia.

The CDR3 sequence is CATSRTTGDTQYF. The CDR3 nucleotides read TGTGCCACCAGCAGAACCACAGGGGATACGCAGTATTTT. This chain connects TRBV15 to TRBJ2-3; tentatively, D is TRBD1 (6 bases). Looked up from germline, CDR1 is LNHNV and CDR2 is YYDKDF (reference sequence). CDR3 length: 13 residues. The V end lost 2 bases, the J end lost 6 bases, and 9 bases lay between the germline ends.

The chain combines TRBV11-1 with TRBJ1-5; no firm D call. The V and J ends lost 5 bases and 3 bases respectively, with 11 bases between them. Germline CDR1 is SGHAT and CDR2 is FQDESV (reference sequence). The length of the CDR3 is 14 residues. The CDR3, as DNA: TGTGCCAGCAGCATACACGAATACAATCAGCCCCAGCATTTT. Residues: CASSIHEYNQPQHF. Looking up the rest from reference TRBV11-1 and TRBJ1-5 gives the full variable domain: EAEVAQSPRYKITEKSQAVAFWCDPISGHATLYWYRQILGQGPELLVQFQDESVVDDSQLPKDRFSAERLKGVDSTLKIQPAELGDSAMYLCASSIHEYNQPQHFGDGTRLSIL.

Many counts were recorded for this clonotype. V and J are TRBV20-1 and TRBJ2-7; 13 nucleotides agree with TRBD2. The V segment lost 6 bases and the J segment 0 bases; nucleotides outside the gene matches: 2. The CDR3 runs 14 residues. Germline-derived CDR1 and CDR2 are DFQATT and SNEGSKA (reference sequence). The CDR3 bases are TGCAGTGCGAGGACTAGCGGGAGCTCCTACGAGCAGTACTTC. Amino acid sequence: CSARTSGSSYEQYF.